The clone carrying this T cell receptor beta chain occurred many times. This sample was included in a study of T-cell reconstitution after alpha-beta-depleted transplantation in children. The CDR3 is 15 residues long. Trimming stripped 2 bases from V and 1 base from J, with 8 bases between. Germline values: CDR1 LNHDA, CDR2 SQIVND (reference sequence). Unique molecular identifiers were incorporated into the prepared TCRbeta library. TCRdb redid the calling of the PCR reads with MiXCR, one entry per CDR3 protein. Here the sample spans around 29,000 distinct CDR3 sequences, about 6.2% being singletons. The TCR was taken from a male patient younger than 18 who had a stem cell transplant for acute myeloid leukemia, so the T cells may come from the graft donor. This material consisted of PBMCs, mostly from graft donor cells, taken 180 days after TCRalphabeta/CD19-depleted stem cell transplant. V and J are TRBV19 and TRBJ2-2, with D perhaps TRBD1 (6 bases). The CDR3 region has the DNA TGTGCCAGTAGTATAAGGACAGAGAACACCGGGGAGCTGTTTTTT. Translated: CASSIRTENTGELFF.